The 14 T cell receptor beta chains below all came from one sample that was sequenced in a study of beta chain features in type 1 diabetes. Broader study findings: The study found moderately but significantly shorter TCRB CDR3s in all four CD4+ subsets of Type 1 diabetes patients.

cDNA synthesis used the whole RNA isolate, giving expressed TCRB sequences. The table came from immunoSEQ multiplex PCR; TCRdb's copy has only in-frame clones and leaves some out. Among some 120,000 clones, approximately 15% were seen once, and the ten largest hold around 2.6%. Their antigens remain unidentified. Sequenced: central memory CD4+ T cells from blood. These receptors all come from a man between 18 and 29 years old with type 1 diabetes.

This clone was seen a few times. The CDR3 sequence is CASSQEGLAGREQFF. In DNA form, the CDR3 reads TGCGCCAGCAGCCAAGAGGGACTAGCGGGAAGGGAGCAGTTCTTC. The chain uses TRBV4-1 and TRBJ2-1; 13 bases match TRBD2. The CDR3 covers 15 residues. Germline V gene sequence: CDR1 MGHRA, CDR2 YSYEKL. J was trimmed by 10 bases and V by 0 bases; bases with no gene match: 3.

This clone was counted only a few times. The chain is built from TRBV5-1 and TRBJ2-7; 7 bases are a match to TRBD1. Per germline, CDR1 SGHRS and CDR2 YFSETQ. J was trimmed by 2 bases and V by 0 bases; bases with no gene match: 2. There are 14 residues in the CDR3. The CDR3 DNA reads TGCGCCAGCAGCTTGGGGGACAGTCCCTACGAGCAGTACTTC. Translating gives CASSLGDSPYEQYF.

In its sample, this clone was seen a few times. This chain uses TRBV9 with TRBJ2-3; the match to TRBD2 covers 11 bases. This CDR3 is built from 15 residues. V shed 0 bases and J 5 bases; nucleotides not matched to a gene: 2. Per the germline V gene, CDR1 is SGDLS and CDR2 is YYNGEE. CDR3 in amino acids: CASSVGLAGGDTQYF. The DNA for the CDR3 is TGTGCCAGCAGCGTAGGGCTAGCGGGAGGAGATACGCAGTATTTT.

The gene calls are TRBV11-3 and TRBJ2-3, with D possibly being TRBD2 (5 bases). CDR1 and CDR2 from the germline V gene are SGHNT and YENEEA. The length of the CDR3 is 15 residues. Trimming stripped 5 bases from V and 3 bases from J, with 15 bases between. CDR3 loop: CASSRLEGRTDTQYF. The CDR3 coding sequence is TGTGCCAGCAGCAGATTAGAGGGTAGAACAGATACGCAGTATTTT.

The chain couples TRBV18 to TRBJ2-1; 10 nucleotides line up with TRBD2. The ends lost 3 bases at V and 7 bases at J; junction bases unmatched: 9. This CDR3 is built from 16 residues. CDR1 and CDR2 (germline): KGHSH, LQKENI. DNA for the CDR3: TGTGCCAGCTCACCGGTAGCGGGGGGAATTGGGAATGAGCAGTTCTTC. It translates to CASSPVAGGIGNEQFF.

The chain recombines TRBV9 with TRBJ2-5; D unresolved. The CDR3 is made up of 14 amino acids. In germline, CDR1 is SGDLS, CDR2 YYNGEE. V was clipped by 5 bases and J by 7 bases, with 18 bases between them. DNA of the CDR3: TGTGCCAGCAGTTCCGCCTCGGCCGTGGGGACCCAGTACTTC. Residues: CASSSASAVGTQYF.

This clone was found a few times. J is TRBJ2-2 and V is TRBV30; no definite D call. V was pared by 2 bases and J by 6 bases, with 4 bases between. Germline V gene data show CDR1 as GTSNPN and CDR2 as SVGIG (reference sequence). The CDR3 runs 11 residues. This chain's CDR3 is CAWSYAGELFF. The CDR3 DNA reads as TGTGCCTGGAGTTACGCCGGGGAGCTGTTTTTT. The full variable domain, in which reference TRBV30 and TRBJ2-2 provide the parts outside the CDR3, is SQTIHQWPATLVQPVGSPLSLECTVEGTSNPNLYWYRQAAGRGLQLLFYSVGIGQISSEVPQNLSASRPQDRQFILSSKKLLLSDSGFYLCAWSYAGELFFGEGSRLTVL.

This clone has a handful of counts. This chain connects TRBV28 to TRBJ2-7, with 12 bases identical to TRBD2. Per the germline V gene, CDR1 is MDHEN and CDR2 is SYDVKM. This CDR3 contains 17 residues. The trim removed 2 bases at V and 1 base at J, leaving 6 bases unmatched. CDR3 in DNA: TGTGCCAGCAGTTTACGAATTGGACTAGCGGGGTCCTACGAGCAGTACTTC. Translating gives CASSLRIGLAGSYEQYF. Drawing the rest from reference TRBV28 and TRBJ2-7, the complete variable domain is DVKVTQSSRYLVKRTGEKVFLECVQDMDHENMFWYRQDPGLGLRLIYFSYDVKMKEKGDIPEGYSVSREKKERFSLILESASTNQTSMYLCASSLRIGLAGSYEQYFGPGTRLTVT.

This CDR3 is CASSTSNEQYF. The CDR3 DNA sequence: TGTGCCAGCTCAACATCCAACGAGCAGTACTTC. This chain connects TRBV18 to TRBJ2-5; D uncertain. Near its end, the DNA agrees better with TRBJ2-7, so the J call may be wrong. Per germline, CDR1 KGHSH and CDR2 LQKENI. The CDR3 is 11 residues long.

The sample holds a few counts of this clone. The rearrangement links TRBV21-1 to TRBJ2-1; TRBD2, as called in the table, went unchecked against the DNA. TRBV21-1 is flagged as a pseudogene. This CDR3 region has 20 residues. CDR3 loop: CASSKRVMGPGLGSYNEQFF. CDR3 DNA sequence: TGTGCCAGCAGCAAAAGGGTTATGGGTCCGGGACTGGGATCCTACAATGAGCAGTTCTTC.

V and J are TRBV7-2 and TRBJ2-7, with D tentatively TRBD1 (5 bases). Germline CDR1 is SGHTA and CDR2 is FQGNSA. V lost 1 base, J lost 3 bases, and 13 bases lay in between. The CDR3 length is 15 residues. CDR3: CASSLGWGRFYEQYF. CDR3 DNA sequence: TGTGCCAGCAGCTTAGGATGGGGCAGATTCTACGAGCAGTACTTC.

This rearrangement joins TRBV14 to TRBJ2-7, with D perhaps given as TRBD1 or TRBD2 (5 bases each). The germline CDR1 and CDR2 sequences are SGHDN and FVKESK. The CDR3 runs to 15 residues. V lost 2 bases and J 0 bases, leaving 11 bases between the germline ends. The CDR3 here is CASSQNVRGSYEQYF. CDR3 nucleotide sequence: TGTGCCAGCAGCCAAAACGTGAGGGGCTCCTACGAGCAGTACTTC. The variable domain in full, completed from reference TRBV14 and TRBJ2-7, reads EAGVTQFPSHSVIEKGQTVTLRCDPISGHDNLYWYRRVMGKEIKFLLHFVKESKQDESGMPNNRFLAERTGGTYSTLKVQPAELEDSGVYFCASSQNVRGSYEQYFGPGTRLTVT.

CDR3 sequence: CASSPQGGPTDTQYF. The CDR3 DNA reads TGTGCCAGCAGCCCGCAGGGGGGGCCCACAGATACGCAGTATTTT. The chain employs TRBV9 and TRBJ2-3; the D gene could be TRBD1 or TRBD2 (7 bases each). The ends were cut back, 4 bases at V and 2 bases at J, with 14 bases in the middle. This CDR3 is 15 amino acids long. CDR1 and CDR2 (germline): SGDLS, YYNGEE. Complete variable domain (other parts from reference TRBV9 and TRBJ2-3): DSGVTQTPKHLITATGQRVTLRCSPRSGDLSVYWYQQSLDQGLQFLIQYYNGEERAKGNILERFSAQQFPDLHSELNLSSLELGDSALYFCASSPQGGPTDTQYFGPGTRLTVL.

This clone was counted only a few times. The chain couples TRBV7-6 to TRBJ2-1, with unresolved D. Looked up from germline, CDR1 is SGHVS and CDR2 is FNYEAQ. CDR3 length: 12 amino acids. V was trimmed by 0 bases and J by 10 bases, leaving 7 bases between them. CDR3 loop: CASSLAIAEQFF. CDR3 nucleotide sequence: TGTGCCAGCAGCTTAGCGATTGCGGAGCAGTTCTTC.